The rows below give T cell receptor beta chains drawn from one sample of a study of cytomegalovirus exposure and HLA in healthy donors. Assay used: immunoSEQ multiplex PCR; TCRdb lists only in-frame clones, some missing. The sample includes roughly 80,000 clones, roughly 60% seen only once; the top ten take 5% to 6%. Specimen: PBMCs. All receptors derive from a man between 25 and 39 years old in good health and CMV-seropositive. CDR3s include the opening cysteine and the closing phenylalanine or tryptophan. Fields, in order: CDR3 protein, CDR3 DNA, clone size, J gene, V gene, D gene. A D gene is named only where the DNA matches it firmly. Clone size is not always given. Where it is, it says once, few, many or a class for expanded clones.

CDR3 protein: CASSPNAVEKLFF
CDR3 DNA: TGTGCCAGCAGTCCGAATGCAGTGGAAAAACTGTTTTTT
clone size: once
J gene: TRBJ1-4
V gene: TRBV28
D gene: NA

CDR3 protein: CAISESITGVQETQYF
CDR3 DNA: TGTGCCATCAGTGAGTCGATTACTGGAGTACAAGAGACCCAGTACTTC
clone size: NA
J gene: TRBJ2-5
V gene: TRBV10-3
D gene: NA

CDR3 protein: CSVHRGGGEAFF
CDR3 DNA: TGCAGCGTTCACAGGGGCGGCGGTGAAGCTTTCTTT
clone size: NA
J gene: TRBJ1-1
V gene: TRBV29-1
D gene: TRBD1

CDR3 protein: CASSLQGGEQFF
CDR3 DNA: TGTGCCAGCAGCCTACAGGGCGGAGAGCAGTTCTTC
clone size: few
J gene: TRBJ2-1
V gene: TRBV11-2
D gene: NA

CDR3 protein: CASSLSGGVSGANVLTF
CDR3 DNA: TGTGCCAGCAGCTTAAGCGGGGGTGTGTCAGGGGCCAACGTCCTGACTTTC
clone size: NA
J gene: TRBJ2-6
V gene: TRBV7-2
D gene: TRBD2

CDR3 protein: CASSLVGGVHADTQYF
CDR3 DNA: TGCGCCAGCAGCTTGGTCGGCGGGGTCCACGCAGATACGCAGTATTTT
clone size: once
J gene: TRBJ2-3
V gene: TRBV5-1
D gene: NA

CDR3 protein: CASEKSPDSEQFF
CDR3 DNA: TGTGCCAGCGAGAAAAGTCCGGACAGTGAGCAGTTCTTC
clone size: NA
J gene: TRBJ2-1
V gene: TRBV7-3
D gene: NA

CDR3 protein: CASSHERDRLGGGYTF
CDR3 DNA: TGCGCCAGCAGCCACGAGCGGGACCGACTAGGAGGGGGCTACACCTTC
clone size: NA
J gene: TRBJ1-2
V gene: TRBV4-3
D gene: NA

CDR3 protein: CSVASGFTDTQYF
CDR3 DNA: TGCAGCGTAGCTAGCGGTTTCACAGATACGCAGTATTTT
clone size: NA
J gene: TRBJ2-3
V gene: TRBV29-1
D gene: TRBD2

CDR3 protein: CASRMGGGVENIQYF
CDR3 DNA: TGCGCCAGCAGAATGGGGGGGGGCGTAGAAAACATTCAGTACTTC
clone size: few
J gene: TRBJ2-4
V gene: TRBV5-1
D gene: NA

CDR3 protein: CASIRVGGSEQYF
CDR3 DNA: TGTGCCAGCATTCGTGTGGGAGGGAGCGAGCAGTACTTC
clone size: NA
J gene: TRBJ2-7
V gene: TRBV2
D gene: TRBD2

CDR3 protein: CASSLVGGNSGNTIYF
CDR3 DNA: TGTGCCAGCAGCTTAGTGGGCGGGAACTCTGGAAACACCATATATTTT
clone size: few
J gene: TRBJ1-3
V gene: TRBV7-2
D gene: NA

CDR3 protein: CASSLAGLANTGELFF
CDR3 DNA: TGTGCCAGCAGCTTAGCGGGACTAGCGAACACCGGGGAGCTGTTTTTT
clone size: NA
J gene: TRBJ2-2
V gene: TRBV7-2
D gene: TRBD2

CDR3 protein: CASSAGLVPYEQYF
CDR3 DNA: TGTGCCAGCAGCGCTGGACTAGTCCCCTACGAGCAGTACTTC
clone size: NA
J gene: TRBJ2-7
V gene: TRBV13
D gene: TRBD2

CDR3 protein: CASSLSLGQGDYGYTF
CDR3 DNA: TGTGCCAGCAGTTTATCCCTGGGGCAGGGCGACTATGGCTACACCTTC
clone size: NA
J gene: TRBJ1-2
V gene: TRBV28
D gene: NA

CDR3 protein: CASSAGLAGNQETQYF
CDR3 DNA: TGCGCCAGCAGCGCTGGACTAGCGGGGAACCAAGAGACCCAGTACTTC
clone size: NA
J gene: TRBJ2-5
V gene: TRBV5-1
D gene: TRBD2

CDR3 protein: CASSQRPGTGGYEQYF
CDR3 DNA: TGTGCCAGCAGTCAACGACCCGGGACAGGGGGTTACGAGCAGTACTTC
clone size: NA
J gene: TRBJ2-7
V gene: TRBV5-5
D gene: TRBD1

CDR3 protein: CASSSQGVMRYTF
CDR3 DNA: TGTGCCAGCAGTTCCCAGGGGGTGATGCGCTACACCTTC
clone size: few
J gene: TRBJ1-2
V gene: TRBV28
D gene: TRBD1

CDR3 protein: CASSEDRGETQYF
CDR3 DNA: TGCGCCAGCAGCGAGGACAGGGGAGAGACCCAGTACTTC
clone size: once
J gene: TRBJ2-5
V gene: TRBV5-1
D gene: TRBD1

CDR3 protein: CASPGLADNEQFF
CDR3 DNA: TGTGCCAGCCCTGGACTAGCGGACAATGAGCAGTTCTTC
clone size: few
J gene: TRBJ2-1
V gene: TRBV21-1
D gene: NA

CDR3 protein: CASSQGTGLTEAFF
CDR3 DNA: TGTGCCAGCAGCCAAGGAACGGGACTCACTGAAGCTTTCTTT
clone size: few
J gene: TRBJ1-1
V gene: TRBV4-2
D gene: NA

CDR3 protein: CASSLRNGETQYF
CDR3 DNA: TGTGCTAGCAGCTTAAGAAACGGAGAGACCCAGTACTTC
clone size: NA
J gene: TRBJ2-5
V gene: TRBV7-7
D gene: NA

CDR3 protein: CASRGGLASNQPQHF
CDR3 DNA: TGTGCCTCCAGGGGCGGTCTTGCTAGCAATCAGCCCCAGCATTTT
clone size: NA
J gene: TRBJ1-5
V gene: TRBV10-3
D gene: NA

CDR3 protein: CASSRQAASGSLYEQYF
CDR3 DNA: TGTGCCAGCTCACGCCAGGCCGCTAGCGGATCCCTCTACGAGCAGTACTTC
clone size: few
J gene: TRBJ2-7
V gene: TRBV18
D gene: TRBD2

CDR3 protein: CASSHLNRGDYEQYF
CDR3 DNA: TGCGCCAGCAGCCACCTCAACAGGGGAGATTACGAGCAGTACTTC
clone size: NA
J gene: TRBJ2-7
V gene: TRBV4-1
D gene: TRBD1

CDR3 protein: CASSEASYEQYF
CDR3 DNA: TGTGCCAGCAGTGAGGCTAGCTACGAGCAGTACTTC
clone size: NA
J gene: TRBJ2-7
V gene: TRBV2
D gene: NA

CDR3 protein: CASSQGLQANSPLHF
CDR3 DNA: TGCGCCAGCAGCCAAGGCTTACAGGCGAATTCACCCCTCCACTTT
clone size: NA
J gene: TRBJ1-6
V gene: TRBV4-1
D gene: NA

CDR3 protein: CASSLLAGATQYF
CDR3 DNA: TGTGCCAGCAGCTTACTCGCTGGGGCGACCCAGTACTTC
clone size: few
J gene: TRBJ2-5
V gene: TRBV7-8
D gene: NA

CDR3 protein: CASSLPGGPSYEQYF
CDR3 DNA: TGTGCCAGCAGTTTACCAGGGGGCCCCTCCTACGAGCAGTACTTC
clone size: NA
J gene: TRBJ2-7
V gene: TRBV28
D gene: TRBD1

CDR3 protein: CASRGGDYSNQPQHF
CDR3 DNA: TGTGCCAGCCGGGGGGGGGATTATAGCAATCAGCCCCAGCATTTT
clone size: NA
J gene: TRBJ1-5
V gene: TRBV27
D gene: NA

CDR3 protein: CASSATGAMSSTDTQYF
CDR3 DNA: TGTGCCAGCAGTGCGACAGGGGCGATGTCTAGCACAGATACGCAGTATTTT
clone size: NA
J gene: TRBJ2-3
V gene: TRBV6-1
D gene: TRBD1

CDR3 protein: CASSRGQGVNGELFF
CDR3 DNA: TGTGCCAGCAGCCGAGGACAGGGAGTCAACGGGGAGCTGTTTTTT
clone size: NA
J gene: TRBJ2-2
V gene: TRBV11-2
D gene: TRBD1

CDR3 protein: CASLTGTHSYEQYF
CDR3 DNA: TGTGCCAGCTTAACCGGGACACACTCCTACGAGCAGTACTTC
clone size: NA
J gene: TRBJ2-7
V gene: TRBV6-4
D gene: NA

CDR3 protein: CASSLVGSSSTDTQYF
CDR3 DNA: TGTGCCAGCAGCTTGGTCGGGAGTTCTAGCACAGATACGCAGTATTTT
clone size: NA
J gene: TRBJ2-3
V gene: TRBV5-4
D gene: NA

CDR3 protein: CASSPAGPPEYF
CDR3 DNA: TGTGCCAGCTCACCAGCGGGGCCCCCAGAGTATTTT
clone size: NA
J gene: TRBJ2-3
V gene: TRBV18
D gene: NA

CDR3 protein: CSARGTAEQFF
CDR3 DNA: TGCAGTGCTAGAGGGACAGCTGAGCAGTTCTTC
clone size: NA
J gene: TRBJ2-1
V gene: TRBV20-1
D gene: NA

CDR3 protein: CASSWDRGYTGELFF
CDR3 DNA: TGTGCCAGCAGTTGGGACAGGGGGTACACCGGGGAGCTGTTTTTT
clone size: NA
J gene: TRBJ2-2
V gene: TRBV27
D gene: TRBD1

CDR3 protein: CASSMTSEADTQYF
CDR3 DNA: TGTGCCAGCAGCATGACTAGCGAGGCAGATACGCAGTATTTT
clone size: NA
J gene: TRBJ2-3
V gene: TRBV11-3
D gene: TRBD2

CDR3 protein: CASSLQGANSPLHF
CDR3 DNA: TGCGCCAGCAGCTTGCAGGGGGCCAATTCACCCCTCCACTTT
clone size: NA
J gene: TRBJ1-6
V gene: TRBV5-1
D gene: TRBD1

CDR3 protein: CASSYRVEGTIYF
CDR3 DNA: TGTGCCAGCAGTTACAGGGTAGAGGGCACCATATATTTT
clone size: NA
J gene: TRBJ1-3
V gene: TRBV6-5
D gene: NA

CDR3 protein: CASLIRDRDQPQHF
CDR3 DNA: TGTGCCAGCTTGATCCGGGACAGGGACCAGCCCCAGCATTTT
clone size: NA
J gene: TRBJ1-5
V gene: TRBV7-3
D gene: TRBD1

CDR3 protein: CASSDTGGGYTF
CDR3 DNA: TGTGCCAGCAGTGATACAGGGGGTGGCTACACCTTC
clone size: NA
J gene: TRBJ1-2
V gene: TRBV6-1
D gene: TRBD1

CDR3 protein: CASSVITWDTQYF
CDR3 DNA: TGTGCCAGCAGCGTGATTACTTGGGATACGCAGTATTTT
clone size: once
J gene: TRBJ2-3
V gene: TRBV6-1
D gene: NA

CDR3 protein: CASSEALQGWGTNEELFF
CDR3 DNA: TGTGCCAGCAGTGAAGCGCTTCAAGGTTGGGGCACTAATGAAGAACTGTTTTTT
clone size: NA
J gene: TRBJ1-4
V gene: TRBV2
D gene: NA

CDR3 protein: CASSQGGRRETQYF
CDR3 DNA: TGTGCCAGCAGCCAGGGCGGGAGACGAGAGACCCAGTACTTC
clone size: NA
J gene: TRBJ2-5
V gene: TRBV5-4
D gene: TRBD2

CDR3 protein: CASSLVAENYGYTF
CDR3 DNA: TGTGCCAGCAGCTTGGTGGCGGAGAACTATGGCTACACCTTC
clone size: NA
J gene: TRBJ1-2
V gene: TRBV5-5
D gene: NA

CDR3 protein: CASSLVDSYGYTF
CDR3 DNA: TGTGCCAGCAGCTTGGTTGACAGCTATGGCTACACCTTC
clone size: NA
J gene: TRBJ1-2
V gene: TRBV5-6
D gene: NA

CDR3 protein: CASSREPGLVSDTQYF
CDR3 DNA: TGTGCCAGCAGCCGAGAGCCGGGACTAGTCTCAGATACGCAGTATTTT
clone size: NA
J gene: TRBJ2-3
V gene: TRBV7-3
D gene: TRBD2

CDR3 protein: CASRGSSPLHF
CDR3 DNA: TGTGCCAGCAGGGGGAGTTCACCCCTCCACTTT
clone size: NA
J gene: TRBJ1-6
V gene: TRBV28
D gene: NA

CDR3 protein: CASSPEADSSYNEQFF
CDR3 DNA: TGTGCCAGCAGCCCTGAGGCTGATAGCTCCTACAATGAGCAGTTCTTC
clone size: NA
J gene: TRBJ2-1
V gene: TRBV5-4
D gene: NA

CDR3 protein: CASISLWNTEAFF
CDR3 DNA: TGTGCCAGCATATCACTTTGGAACACTGAAGCTTTCTTT
clone size: few
J gene: TRBJ1-1
V gene: TRBV2
D gene: NA

CDR3 protein: CASSVGSWGGTDPYEQYF
CDR3 DNA: TGTGCCAGCAGCGTAGGATCTTGGGGGGGGACGGATCCCTACGAGCAGTACTTC
clone size: once
J gene: TRBJ2-7
V gene: TRBV9
D gene: TRBD2

CDR3 protein: CASSGGYGYTF
CDR3 DNA: TGTGCCTCCTCAGGGGGCTATGGCTACACCTTC
clone size: few
J gene: TRBJ1-2
V gene: TRBV25-1
D gene: TRBD1

CDR3 protein: CASSLAGGRGYTF
CDR3 DNA: TGCGCCAGCAGCTTGGCTGGAGGTCGGGGCTACACCTTC
clone size: NA
J gene: TRBJ1-2
V gene: TRBV5-1
D gene: NA

CDR3 protein: CASRPDRAATEAFF
CDR3 DNA: TGTGCCAGTAGGCCGGACAGGGCGGCCACTGAAGCTTTCTTT
clone size: NA
J gene: TRBJ1-1
V gene: TRBV19
D gene: TRBD1

CDR3 protein: CASSSGSSGAAEQYF
CDR3 DNA: TGTGCCAGCAGCTCCGGGTCTAGCGGGGCGGCGGAGCAGTACTTC
clone size: NA
J gene: TRBJ2-7
V gene: TRBV7-9
D gene: TRBD2

CDR3 protein: CASSLRSTGADTQYF
CDR3 DNA: TGCGCCAGCAGCTTGAGATCGACAGGGGCAGATACGCAGTATTTT
clone size: NA
J gene: TRBJ2-3
V gene: TRBV5-1
D gene: TRBD1

CDR3 protein: CASSLGAGTGGEQYF
CDR3 DNA: TGTGCCAGCAGCTTAGGGGCGGGGACAGGCGGCGAGCAGTACTTC
clone size: NA
J gene: TRBJ2-7
V gene: TRBV7-9
D gene: TRBD1

CDR3 protein: CASSPPAGGDEQFF
CDR3 DNA: TGTGCCAGCTCACCACCGGCGGGGGGGGATGAGCAGTTCTTC
clone size: NA
J gene: TRBJ2-1
V gene: TRBV18
D gene: TRBD2

CDR3 protein: CASILAGAGNTIYF
CDR3 DNA: TGTGCCAGCATCCTGGCCGGGGCTGGAAACACCATATATTTT
clone size: NA
J gene: TRBJ1-3
V gene: TRBV28
D gene: NA